This entry lists 9 T cell receptor beta chains sequenced from one sample in a study of sequential checkpoint blockade in melanoma. Treatment here: randomized to nivolumab then ipilimumab (arm A) or the reverse (arm B). Profiling relied on immunoSEQ multiplex PCR, and the TCRdb table lists in-frame clones only, not all of them. Here the sample spans 10,000 to 15,000 clones, about 65% being singletons. The sample here was CD8+ T cells sorted from blood (inferred from file names), taken from a patient given nivolumab and ipilimumab in sequence. The origin of the receptors is a human donor with melanoma.

This clone was counted only a few times. The V gene is TRBV7-2, the J gene TRBJ1-5; 10 positions agree with TRBD1. The CDR3 runs to 15 residues. Germline trimming cut 4 bases from V and 2 bases from J; bases unmatched to any gene: 2. CDR1 and CDR2 from the germline V gene are SGHTA and FQGNSA. CDR3 sequence reads: CASSYGTGGNQPQHF. DNA for the CDR3: TGTGCCAGCAGCTACGGGACAGGGGGCAATCAGCCCCAGCATTTT.

The CDR3 loop is CASSVEAGGSELDTQYF. The DNA for the CDR3 is TGTGCCAGCAGCGTAGAGGCCGGGGGGAGTGAACTAGATACGCAGTATTTT. V gene TRBV9 combines with J gene TRBJ2-3; TRBD2 aligns across 7 bases. Per germline, CDR1 SGDLS and CDR2 YYNGEE. CDR3 size: 17 residues. V was pared by 0 bases and J by 5 bases, with 12 bases of the junction left unmatched.

The rearrangement joins TRBV30 to TRBJ1-5; TRBD1 is a possible D gene (5 bases). The CDR3 is 12 amino acids. The germline CDR1 and CDR2 sequences are GTSNPN and SVGIG (reference sequence). Deletions cut 5 bases from V and 4 bases from J, with 9 bases between. In DNA, the CDR3 is TGTGCCTGGGCACAGGTTAATCAGCCCCAGCATTTT. It encodes CAWAQVNQPQHF.

The chain carries TRBV28 and TRBJ1-2; 8 nucleotides match TRBD1. Germline assignment: CDR1 MDHEN and CDR2 SYDVKM. The J segment lost 4 bases and the V segment lost 5 bases, leaving 6 bases of the junction unmatched. The CDR3 sequence is 14 residues long. The CDR3 DNA reads TGTGCCAGCAGTCCGGTGGACAGGGCCTATGGCTACACCTTC. Residues: CASSPVDRAYGYTF.

V is TRBV14 and J is TRBJ2-5; TRBD2 agrees at 12 bases. The DNA end favors TRBJ2-7, so the J call may be wrong. The CDR3 contains 16 residues. CDR1 is SGHDN, CDR2 FVKESK, per germline. This CDR3 reads CASSPGGLAGGIEQYF. The CDR3 DNA follows: TGTGCCAGCAGCCCTGGGGGGCTAGCGGGAGGGATCGAGCAGTACTTC.

In its sample, this clone is medium-sized. The chain links TRBV10-3 to TRBJ1-4, with D possibly TRBD1 on 5 matching bases. CDR1 ENHRY and CDR2 SYGVKD come from the germline V gene. The CDR3 contains 16 residues. Between the trimmed V and J ends, which lost 3 bases and 4 bases, there was a span of 15 bases. CDR3 sequence reads: CAISDSQGLDNEKLFF. The CDR3 bases are TGTGCCATCAGTGACTCCCAGGGATTGGATAATGAAAAACTGTTTTTT.

The rearrangement links TRBV5-6 to TRBJ2-7; TRBD1 is a possible D gene (5 bases). The V end was cut by 4 bases, the J end by 7 bases, with 15 bases between. This CDR3 comprises 13 residues. Looked up from germline, CDR1 is SGHDT and CDR2 is YYEEEE. The CDR3 DNA reads as TGTGCCAGCAGCCGAGGCAGGGCTGGGGAGCAGTACTTC. Its translation is CASSRGRAGEQYF.

This chain joins TRBV19 and TRBJ2-1; 9 bases fit TRBD2. Losses at the gene ends were 3 bases for V and 12 bases for J; bases not matched to a gene: 15. Germline lookup yields CDR1 LNHDA and CDR2 SQIVND (reference sequence). There are 16 residues in the CDR3. The DNA of the CDR3 is TGTGCCAGTAGTATGAGTCTAGCGGGGTTTGGGAAGGGGCAGTTCTTC. It yields the protein CASSMSLAGFGKGQFF.

In its sample, this clone is medium-sized. The J gene is TRBJ1-1, the V gene TRBV28; 9 bases fit TRBD1. CDR3 length: 14 residues. With 6 bases clipped from V and 1 base from J, the junction kept 3 bases outside the gene matches. From germline, CDR1 is MDHEN and CDR2 SYDVKM. CDR3: CASRIQGANTEAFF. CDR3 in DNA: TGTGCCAGCAGGATACAGGGGGCGAACACTGAAGCTTTCTTT.